This TCR beta chain was captured by sequencing in a study of shared clonotypes between healthy human individuals. Study context: Each donor contributed plates that comprised three CD4 naive, three CD4 memory, two CD8 naive and one CD8 memory.

On this clone: Its specificity is unknown.

Measured with immunoSEQ multiplex PCR; TCRdb has only the in-frame clones, and not every one. The sample yields fewer than 350,000 clones, about nine tenths seen once. Study-wide points: Represented diversity (both genetic and exposure-history) was limited by the small number of donors.

This sequence was found in a man aged 18 to 35 in good health. Input material: memory CD8+ T cells sorted from blood. Subset meaning: CD45RO+ cells pooled with CCR7-negative TemRA cells.

CDR3 in amino acids: CASSYGVEAFF. Here the CDR3 DNA reads TGTGCCAGCAGTTATGGTGTCGAAGCTTTCTTT. The chain joins TRBV6-5 to TRBJ1-1, with D hard to call. Germline V gene sequence: CDR1 MNHEY, CDR2 SVGAGI. The CDR3 is made up of 11 amino acids. The germline V and J ends were trimmed by 3 bases and 8 bases, with 7 bases remaining between them.